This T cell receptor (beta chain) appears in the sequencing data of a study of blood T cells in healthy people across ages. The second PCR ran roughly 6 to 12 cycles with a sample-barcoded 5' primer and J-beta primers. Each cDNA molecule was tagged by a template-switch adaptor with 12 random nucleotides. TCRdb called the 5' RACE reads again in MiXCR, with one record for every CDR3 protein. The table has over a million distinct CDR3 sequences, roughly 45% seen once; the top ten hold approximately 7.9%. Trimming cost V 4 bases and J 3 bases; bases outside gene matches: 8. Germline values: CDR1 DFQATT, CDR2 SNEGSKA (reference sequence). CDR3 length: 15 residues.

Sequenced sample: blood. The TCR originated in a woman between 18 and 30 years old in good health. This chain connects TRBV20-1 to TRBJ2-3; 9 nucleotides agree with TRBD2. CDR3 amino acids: CSATSGGTGTDTQYF. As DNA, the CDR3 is TGCAGTGCTACAAGCGGGGGGACGGGAACAGATACGCAGTATTTT.